Reported below is one TCR beta chain. No antigen is known for it. A second PCR, run for roughly 7 to 12 cycles, used a sample-barcoded 5' primer plus a J-beta primer mix. TCRdb reanalysed the 5' RACE reads using MiXCR and keeps one entry per CDR3 protein. The data contain hundreds of thousands of distinct CDR3 sequences, approximately 35% of them seen just once; the ten biggest clones take up under 15%. The V gene's germline CDR1 is MNHEY and CDR2 SMNVEV (reference sequence). The CDR3 is made up of 15 amino acids. Deletions cut 2 bases from V and 4 bases from J, with 12 bases between. This sample is drawn from a study of blood T cells in healthy people across ages. Overall study context: The capture of about one barcoded beta molecule per two T cells was achieved by template switching.

Study-wide results and limits: Researchers judged that diversity estimates from one million T cells fell short of true values. No one knew whether donors had CMV, which possibly confounded expanded clonotype changes.

The sample comprised blood. This chain uses TRBV27 with TRBJ1-5; tentative D call: TRBD1 (5 bases). The clonotype originates from a man in his late teens or twenties in good health. The CDR3 DNA is TGTGCCAGCAGTTTAACTTGGGGGGGTAATCAGCCCCAGCATTTT. It is translated as CASSLTWGGNQPQHF.